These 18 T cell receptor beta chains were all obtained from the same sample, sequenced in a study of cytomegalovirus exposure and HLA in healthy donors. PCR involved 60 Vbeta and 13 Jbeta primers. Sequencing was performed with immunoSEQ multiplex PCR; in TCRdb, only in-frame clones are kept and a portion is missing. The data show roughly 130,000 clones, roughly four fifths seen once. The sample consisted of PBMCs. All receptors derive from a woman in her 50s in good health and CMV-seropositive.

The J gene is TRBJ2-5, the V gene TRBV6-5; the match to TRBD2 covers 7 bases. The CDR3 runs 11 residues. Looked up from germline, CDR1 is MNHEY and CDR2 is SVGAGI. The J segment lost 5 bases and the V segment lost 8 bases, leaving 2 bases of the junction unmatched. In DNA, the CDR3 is TGTGCCAGCTCCGGGGGGGAGACCCAGTACTTC. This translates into CASSGGETQYF.

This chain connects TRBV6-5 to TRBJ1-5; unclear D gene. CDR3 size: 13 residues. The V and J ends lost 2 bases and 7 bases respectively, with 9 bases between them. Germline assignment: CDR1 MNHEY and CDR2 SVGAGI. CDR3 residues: CASSYEREQPQHF. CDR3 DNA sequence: TGTGCCAGCAGTTACGAGAGGGAACAGCCCCAGCATTTT.

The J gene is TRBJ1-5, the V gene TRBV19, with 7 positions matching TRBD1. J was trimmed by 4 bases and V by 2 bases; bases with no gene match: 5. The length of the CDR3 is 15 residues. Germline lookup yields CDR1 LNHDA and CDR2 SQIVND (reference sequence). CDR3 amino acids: CASSIFGTENQPQHF. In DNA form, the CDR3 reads TGTGCCAGTAGTATATTCGGGACAGAGAATCAGCCCCAGCATTTT. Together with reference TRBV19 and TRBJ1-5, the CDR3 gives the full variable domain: DGGITQSPKYLFRKEGQNVTLSCEQNLNHDAMYWYRQDPGQGLRLIYYSQIVNDFQKGDIAEGYSVSREKKESFPLTVTSAQKNPTAFYLCASSIFGTENQPQHFGDGTRLSIL.

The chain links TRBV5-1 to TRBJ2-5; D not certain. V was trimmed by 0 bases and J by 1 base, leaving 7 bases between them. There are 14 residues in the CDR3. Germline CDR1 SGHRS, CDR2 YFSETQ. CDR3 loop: CASSLGDSQETQYF. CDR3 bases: TGCGCCAGCAGCTTGGGTGACTCCCAAGAGACCCAGTACTTC.

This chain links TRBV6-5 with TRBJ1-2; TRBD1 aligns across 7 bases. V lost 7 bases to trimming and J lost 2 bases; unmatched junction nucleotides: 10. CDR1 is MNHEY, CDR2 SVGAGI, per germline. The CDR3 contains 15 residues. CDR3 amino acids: CASKRAQGSNYGYTF. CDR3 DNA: TGTGCCAGCAAACGGGCACAGGGGTCAAACTATGGCTACACCTTC.

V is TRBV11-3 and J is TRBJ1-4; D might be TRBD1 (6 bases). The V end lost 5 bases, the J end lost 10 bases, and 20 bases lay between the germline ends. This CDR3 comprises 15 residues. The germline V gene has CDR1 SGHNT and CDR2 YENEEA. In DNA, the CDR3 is TGTGCCAGCAGCGGCGGGGGCCTGGTGGTGGGAAAACTGTTTTTT. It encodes CASSGGGLVVGKLFF.

The CDR3 DNA sequence: TGTGCCAGCAGTTTGGGAGGAGTTGGCTACACCTTC. Its protein product is CASSLGGVGYTF. The gene calls are TRBV27 and TRBJ1-2; D uncertain. This CDR3 has 12 amino acids. The germline CDR1 and CDR2 sequences are MNHEY and SMNVEV (reference sequence). V was clipped by 3 bases and J by 7 bases, with 9 bases between them.

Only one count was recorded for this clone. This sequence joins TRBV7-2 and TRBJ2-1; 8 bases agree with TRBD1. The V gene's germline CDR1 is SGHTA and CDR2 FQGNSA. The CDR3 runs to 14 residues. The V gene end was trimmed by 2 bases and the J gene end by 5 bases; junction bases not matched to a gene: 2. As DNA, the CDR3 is TGTGCCAGCAGCTTAAGGACAGGGCACAATGAGCAGTTCTTC. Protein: CASSLRTGHNEQFF.

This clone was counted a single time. This CDR3 reads CASSQGGVGGYTF. The CDR3 nucleotides are TGTGCCAGCAGTCAAGGGGGGGTGGGTGGCTACACCTTC. The chain combines TRBV28 with TRBJ1-2; D perhaps matches TRBD1 (6 bases). This CDR3 has 13 amino acids. Germline-derived CDR1 and CDR2 are MDHEN and SYDVKM. Between the trimmed V and J ends, which lost 5 bases and 7 bases, there was a span of 14 bases.

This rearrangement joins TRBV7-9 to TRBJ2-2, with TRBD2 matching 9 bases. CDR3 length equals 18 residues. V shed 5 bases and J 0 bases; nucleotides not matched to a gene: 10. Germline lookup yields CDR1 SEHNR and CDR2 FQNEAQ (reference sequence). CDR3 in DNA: TGTGCCAGCAGCCCCCGGCGGGGGGGAAGCGCGAACACCGGGGAGCTGTTTTTT. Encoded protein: CASSPRRGGSANTGELFF.

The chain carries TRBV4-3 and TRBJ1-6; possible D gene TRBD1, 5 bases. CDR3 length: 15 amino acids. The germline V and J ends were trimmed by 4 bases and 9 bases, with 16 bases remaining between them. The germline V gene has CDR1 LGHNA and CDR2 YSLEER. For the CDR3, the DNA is TGCGCCAGCAGCCTAATAGGACAACTTCTTTCACCCCTCCACTTT. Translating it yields CASSLIGQLLSPLHF.

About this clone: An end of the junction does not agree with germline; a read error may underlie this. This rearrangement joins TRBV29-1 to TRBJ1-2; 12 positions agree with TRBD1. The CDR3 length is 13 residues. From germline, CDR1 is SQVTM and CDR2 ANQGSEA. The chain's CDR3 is CSVGGQGAYGYPF. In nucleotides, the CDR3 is TGCAGCGTTGGGGGACAGGGGGCATATGGCTACCCCTTC.

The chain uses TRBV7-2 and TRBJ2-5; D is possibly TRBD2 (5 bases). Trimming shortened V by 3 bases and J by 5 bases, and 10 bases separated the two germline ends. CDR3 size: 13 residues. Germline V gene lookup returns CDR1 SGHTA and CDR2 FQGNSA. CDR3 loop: CASSFTRDETQYF. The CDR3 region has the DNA TGTGCCAGCAGCTTTACTAGAGACGAGACCCAGTACTTC.

The CDR3 DNA follows: TGTGCCAGCAGCTTGGACATCTACGAGCAGTACTTC. It yields the protein CASSLDIYEQYF. This chain links TRBV7-8 with TRBJ2-7; possible D gene TRBD1, 5 bases. Trimming took off 3 bases at V and 3 bases at J, with 6 bases between the two ends. Germline CDR1 and CDR2: SGHVS and FQNEAQ. The CDR3 extends over 12 amino acids.

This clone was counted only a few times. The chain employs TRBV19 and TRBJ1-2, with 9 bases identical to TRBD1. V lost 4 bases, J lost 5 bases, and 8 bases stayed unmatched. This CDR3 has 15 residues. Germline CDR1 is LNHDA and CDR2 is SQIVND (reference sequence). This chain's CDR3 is CASSTLGTGRYGYTF. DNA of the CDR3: TGTGCCAGTAGTACTTTGGGGACAGGGCGATATGGCTACACCTTC.

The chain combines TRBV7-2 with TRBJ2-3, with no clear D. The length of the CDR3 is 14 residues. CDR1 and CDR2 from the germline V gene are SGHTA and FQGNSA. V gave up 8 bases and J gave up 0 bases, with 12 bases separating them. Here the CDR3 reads CASRLIESTDTQYF. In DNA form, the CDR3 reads TGTGCCAGCCGCCTGATAGAGAGCACAGATACGCAGTATTTT.

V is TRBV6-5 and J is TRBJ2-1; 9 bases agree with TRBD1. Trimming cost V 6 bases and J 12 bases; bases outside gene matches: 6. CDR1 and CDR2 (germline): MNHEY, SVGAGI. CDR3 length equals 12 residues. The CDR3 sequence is CASRPGTGRQFF. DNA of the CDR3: TGTGCCAGCAGGCCCGGGACAGGGAGGCAGTTCTTC.

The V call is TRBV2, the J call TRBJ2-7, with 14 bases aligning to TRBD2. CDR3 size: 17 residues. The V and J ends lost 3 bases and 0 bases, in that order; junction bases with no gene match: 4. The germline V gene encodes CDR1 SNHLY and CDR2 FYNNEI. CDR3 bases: TGTGCCAGCAGTGATGGACTAGCGGGGGGCCGCTCCTACGAGCAGTACTTC. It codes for CASSDGLAGGRSYEQYF. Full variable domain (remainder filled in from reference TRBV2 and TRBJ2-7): EPEVTQTPSHQVTQMGQEVILRCVPISNHLYFYWYRQILGQKVEFLVSFYNNEISEKSEIFDDQFSVERPDGSNFTLKIRSTKLEDSAMYFCASSDGLAGGRSYEQYFGPGTRLTVT.